The entry below gives a single T cell receptor beta chain sequence along with its context. This sample was included in a study of blood T cell repertoires in COVID-19. Assignments of participants to cohorts depended upon their own reported clinical history. Two negative PCRs, clearance, or symptom resolution characterized the recovered Cohort 3 donors. In germline, CDR1 is SGHVS, CDR2 FNYEAQ. Germline trimming cut 1 base from V and 7 bases from J; bases unmatched to any gene: 3. CDR3 size: 15 residues. TCRdb's copy holds only in-frame clones and misses some; the assay was immunoSEQ multiplex PCR. The data contain fewer than 500,000 clones, around 89% of them seen just once; the ten biggest clones take up 1.1%.

V is TRBV7-6 and J is TRBJ2-1; TRBD2 matches 11 bases. The sequence came from a man aged 30 to 39 who had recovered from COVID-19. The specimen sequenced was PBMCs or T cells enriched from blood (not recorded which). The DNA for the CDR3 is TGTGCCAGCAGCTTAGTGACTAGCGGGACTAATGAGCAGTTCTTC. Translated, it gives CASSLVTSGTNEQFF.